The 27 T cell receptor beta chains in this list originate from one sample, sequenced in a study of T cell clonotyping in hematopoietic cell transplantation (dated by TCRdb to the early 2020s). The library was built by means of the immunoSEQ multiplex PCR assay. Sourced from immuneACCESS, this table was stored by TCRdb with only in-frame sequences that have V and J called. A share of the clones is absent; for the studies checked, an unresolved V gene accounts for under half, and the remainder has no known explanation. The sample table lists about 10,000 clones, about nine tenths of them with a count of one. The ten largest clones represent more than 13% of the sample. The time point label on this specimen signifies: recipient sample about 28 days before transplant, after cytoreduction. The specimen comprised peripheral blood mononuclear cells, sampled before stem cell transplant. The origin of the receptors is a woman aged 45-65 years with chronic myeloid leukemia. Some clones in this sample may be carry-over from other donors' samples.

This rearrangement joins TRBV28 to TRBJ2-1; TRBD2 aligns across 8 bases. Germline lookup yields CDR1 MDHEN and CDR2 SYDVKM. CDR3 length: 19 amino acids. The V segment lost 4 bases and the J segment 0 bases; nucleotides outside the gene matches: 14. The CDR3 is CASSSRIVAGPSSYNEQFF. The CDR3 DNA sequence: TGTGCCAGCAGTTCTCGTATAGTAGCGGGGCCGAGCTCCTACAATGAGCAGTTCTTC. Filled out from reference TRBV28 and TRBJ2-1, the complete variable domain reads DVKVTQSSRYLVKRTGEKVFLECVQDMDHENMFWYRQDPGLGLRLIYFSYDVKMKEKGDIPEGYSVSREKKERFSLILESASTNQTSMYLCASSSRIVAGPSSYNEQFFGPGTRLTVL.

The V call is TRBV15, the J call TRBJ2-5, with 11 bases identical to TRBD2. Germline values: CDR1 LNHNV, CDR2 YYDKDF (reference sequence). The CDR3 consists of 19 residues. With V trimmed by 1 base and J by 5 bases, 15 bases remained unmatched. The CDR3 spells CATSRAQRLAGFGGETQYF. The CDR3 coding sequence is TGTGCCACCAGCAGAGCCCAAAGACTAGCGGGGTTTGGAGGGGAGACCCAGTACTTC.

This clone was seen a handful of times. The chain joins TRBV30 to TRBJ2-7; D may be TRBD1 (6 bases). V lost 3 bases and J 5 bases, leaving 11 bases between the germline ends. The V gene's germline CDR1 is GTSNPN and CDR2 SVGIG (reference sequence). CDR3 length: 12 amino acids. The CDR3 reads CAWSSGQNEQYF. Written as DNA, the CDR3 is TGTGCCTGGAGCTCCGGACAGAACGAGCAGTACTTC.

The gene calls are TRBV28 and TRBJ1-4; D not certain. Germline assignment: CDR1 MDHEN and CDR2 SYDVKM. V lost 5 bases, J lost 0 bases, and 13 bases lay in between. CDR3 length: 16 residues. The CDR3: CASSPAEGATNEKLFF. DNA for the CDR3: TGTGCCAGCAGTCCGGCGGAGGGTGCAACTAATGAAAAACTGTTTTTT.

The CDR3 coding sequence is TGCGCCAGCAGCCAAGGGGTAGGGCGGGCTGAGCAGTTCTTC. This translates into CASSQGVGRAEQFF. V and J are TRBV4-3 and TRBJ2-1; D is perhaps TRBD2 (5 bases). Trimming pared 1 base from V and 9 bases from J, leaving 13 bases between. From germline, CDR1 is LGHNA and CDR2 YSLEER. This CDR3 spans 14 amino acids.

The chain links TRBV5-6 to TRBJ1-2; 7 bases line up with TRBD1. Germline V lookup: CDR1 SGHDT, CDR2 YYEEEE. The CDR3 spans 13 residues. Losses at the gene ends were 4 bases for V and 6 bases for J; bases not matched to a gene: 6. The CDR3 DNA follows: TGTGCCAGCAGCCCGTCAACAGGGGATGGCTACACCTTC. Encoded protein: CASSPSTGDGYTF.

The V call is TRBV6-5, the J call TRBJ2-3; D remains unclear. V lost 7 bases, J lost 1 base, and 12 bases lay in between. Germline V lookup: CDR1 MNHEY, CDR2 SVGAGI. CDR3 size: 14 residues. In nucleotides, the CDR3 is TGTGCCAGCACCCTACAGTACGGCACAGATACGCAGTATTTT. This encodes CASTLQYGTDTQYF.

The V call is TRBV11-2, the J call TRBJ1-5; possible D gene TRBD1, 6 bases. This CDR3 contains 15 residues. Looked up from germline, CDR1 is SGHAT and CDR2 is FQNNGV. The V end lost 2 bases, the J end lost 4 bases, and 12 bases lay between the germline ends. The CDR3: CASSLSGGANQPQHF. CDR3 sequence (DNA): TGTGCCAGCAGCTTATCGGGGGGGGCGAATCAGCCCCAGCATTTT.

This clone was picked up one time. V and J are TRBV5-1 and TRBJ2-1; TRBD2 agrees at 7 bases. Trimming took 3 bases from V and 6 from J; bases not matched to a gene: 3. CDR1 and CDR2 from the germline V gene are SGHRS and YFSETQ. The CDR3 totals 13 residues. The chain's CDR3 is CASSSRTSNEQFF. Written as DNA, the CDR3 is TGCGCCAGCAGCTCCCGGACTAGCAATGAGCAGTTCTTC.

V usage is TRBV13 and J usage is TRBJ2-1; 11 positions agree with TRBD2. The CDR3 is made up of 15 amino acids. Trimming cost V 4 bases and J 6 bases; bases outside gene matches: 5. Germline V lookup: CDR1 PRHDT, CDR2 FYEKMQ (reference sequence). In nucleotides, the CDR3 is TGTGCCAGCAGCTCGAGACTAGCGGGAATCAATGAGCAGTTCTTC. Translation: CASSSRLAGINEQFF.

The V and J genes are TRBV25-1 and TRBJ2-3, with 11 bases lining up with TRBD1. Germline lookup yields CDR1 MGHDK and CDR2 SYGVNS. The CDR3 totals 15 residues. With V trimmed by 1 base and J by 8 bases, 5 bases remained unmatched. The CDR3 DNA follows: TGTGCCAGCAGTGAATGGTTGGGACAGGGGGGTACGCAGTATTTT. It is translated as CASSEWLGQGGTQYF.

CDR3 loop: CASSLTIAGGPGEQFF. In nucleotides, the CDR3 is TGCGCCAGCAGCTTGACCATAGCGGGAGGGCCGGGTGAGCAGTTCTTC. The chain couples TRBV5-1 to TRBJ2-1; 11 bases line up with TRBD2. Germline V gives CDR1 SGHRS, CDR2 YFSETQ. The V segment lost 1 base and the J segment 9 bases; nucleotides outside the gene matches: 9. The CDR3 has 16 amino acids.

The CDR3 region has the DNA TGTGCCAGCAGCTCTCTAGCGGGATCCTACGAGCAGTACTTC. It yields the protein CASSSLAGSYEQYF. The chain recombines TRBV7-2 with TRBJ2-7; 9 nucleotides match TRBD2. Germline CDR1 is SGHTA and CDR2 is FQGNSA. Trimming removed 4 bases from V and 1 base from J; junction bases left unmatched: 2. CDR3 length: 14 residues.

The V and J genes are TRBV28 and TRBJ2-7; 8 bases are a match to TRBD2. Trimming took 3 bases from V and 1 from J; bases not matched to a gene: 8. Germline V gene data show CDR1 as MDHEN and CDR2 as SYDVKM. This CDR3 spans 16 amino acids. CDR3 nucleotide sequence: TGTGCCAGCAGTTTGGGGGGTAGCGGGGCTTCCTACGAGCAGTACTTC. This translates into CASSLGGSGASYEQYF.

This clone was seen only once. The rearrangement links TRBV7-9 to TRBJ2-5; D call uncertain. The germline V gene encodes CDR1 SEHNR and CDR2 FQNEAQ (reference sequence). V was pared by 1 base and J by 5 bases, with 11 bases between. The CDR3 covers 14 residues. CDR3 DNA sequence: TGTGCCAGCAGCTTAGTGACTCCGGGCGAGACCCAGTACTTC. Amino acid sequence: CASSLVTPGETQYF.

The chain couples TRBV6-4 to TRBJ2-6; D is unclear. Trimming removed 6 bases from V and 0 bases from J, with 3 bases in between. This CDR3 spans 13 amino acids. Per the germline V gene, CDR1 is MRHNA and CDR2 is SNTAGT. The CDR3 protein is CASRPSGANVLTF. The CDR3 DNA reads TGTGCCAGCAGACCCTCTGGGGCCAACGTCCTGACTTTC.

This sequence joins TRBV6-5 and TRBJ2-7; 12 bases map to TRBD1. Germline V lookup: CDR1 MNHEY, CDR2 SVGAGI. This CDR3 has 15 amino acids. V lost 6 bases to trimming and J lost 4 bases; unmatched junction nucleotides: 7. CDR3 DNA sequence: TGTGCCAGCAGAAGCCGGGGACAGGGGGCTTACGAGCAGTACTTC. Protein product: CASRSRGQGAYEQYF.

V is TRBV28 and J is TRBJ2-1, with TRBD1 matching 9 bases. The CDR3 has 15 residues. CDR1 and CDR2 from the germline V gene are MDHEN and SYDVKM. V was clipped by 3 bases and J by 7 bases; unmatched bases: 7. CDR3 region: CASSFRDRVKNEQFF. The CDR3 DNA sequence: TGTGCCAGCAGTTTTCGGGACAGGGTGAAAAATGAGCAGTTCTTC.

V is TRBV2 and J is TRBJ1-1; possible D gene TRBD1, 5 bases. The germline V and J ends were trimmed by 6 bases and 4 bases, with 21 bases remaining between them. This CDR3 spans 16 amino acids. Per the germline V gene, CDR1 is SNHLY and CDR2 is FYNNEI. CDR3 sequence reads: CASSTTPGRATTEAFF. The CDR3 DNA reads as TGTGCCAGCAGCACTACACCGGGCAGGGCTACCACTGAAGCTTTCTTT.

The chain carries TRBV29-1 and TRBJ2-1; D remains ambiguous. The germline V gene encodes CDR1 SQVTM and CDR2 ANQGSEA. Trimming took off 0 bases at V and 1 base at J, with 13 bases between the two ends. The CDR3 length is 16 residues. The CDR3 protein is CSVEDPRAESYNEQFF. CDR3 bases: TGCAGCGTTGAAGATCCTAGGGCGGAGTCCTACAATGAGCAGTTCTTC.

V is TRBV27 and J is TRBJ1-1; D remains unclear. Germline-derived CDR1 and CDR2 are MNHEY and SMNVEV (reference sequence). Trimming removed 2 bases from V and 4 bases from J, with 8 bases in between. The CDR3 runs to 13 residues. For the CDR3, the DNA is TGTGCCAGCAGTTTACAGCCTTTCACTGAAGCTTTCTTT. This sequence encodes CASSLQPFTEAFF.

This chain links TRBV2 with TRBJ2-2, with a possible D match to TRBD2 (6 bases). Germline loops: CDR1 SNHLY, CDR2 FYNNEI. Trimming cost V 6 bases and J 4 bases, with 18 bases left between them. The CDR3 length is 16 residues. Here the CDR3 reads CASRPAPGLSTGELFF. The CDR3 DNA reads TGTGCCAGCAGGCCGGCCCCGGGACTGAGCACCGGGGAGCTGTTTTTT. The whole variable domain, remainder taken from reference TRBV2 and TRBJ2-2, is EPEVTQTPSHQVTQMGQEVILRCVPISNHLYFYWYRQILGQKVEFLVSFYNNEISEKSEIFDDQFSVERPDGSNFTLKIRSTKLEDSAMYFCASRPAPGLSTGELFFGEGSRLTVL.

The V and J genes are TRBV25-1 and TRBJ1-4; weak D call: TRBD1 (5 bases). CDR1 is MGHDK and CDR2 is SYGVNS in the germline V gene. Between the trimmed V and J ends, which lost 4 bases and 7 bases, there was a span of 13 bases. The CDR3 has 14 residues. The CDR3 region has the DNA TGTGCCAGCAGTGTGCAGGGTGGGGGTGAAAAACTGTTTTTT. It encodes CASSVQGGGEKLFF.

The chain has TRBV11-2 and TRBJ2-5, with 7 positions matching TRBD2. V lost 5 bases, J lost 7 bases, and 16 bases stayed unmatched. The CDR3 totals 16 residues. Germline V CDR1 and CDR2: SGHAT, FQNNGV. The CDR3 DNA reads as TGTGCCAGCAGCGAAACTAGCGATCTTCGGCTAGGGACCCAGTACTTC. Translating gives CASSETSDLRLGTQYF.

The DNA of the CDR3 is TGTGCCAGCAGCTTACAGACGAACACCGGGGAGCTGTTTTTT. This encodes CASSLQTNTGELFF. This sequence joins TRBV11-2 and TRBJ2-2, with no clear D. Germline CDR1 reads SGHAT; CDR2 reads FQNNGV. CDR3 length: 14 amino acids. Trimming cost V 2 bases and J 0 bases, with 4 bases left between them. The variable domain in full, with the rest retrieved from reference TRBV11-2 and TRBJ2-2, is EAGVAQSPRYKIIEKRQSVAFWCNPISGHATLYWYQQILGQGPKLLIQFQNNGVVDDSQLPKDRFSAERLKGVDSTLKIQPAKLEDSAVYLCASSLQTNTGELFFGEGSRLTVL.

The chain joins TRBV7-8 to TRBJ2-5; TRBD1 aligns across 11 bases. Germline V gene lookup returns CDR1 SGHVS and CDR2 FQNEAQ. The CDR3 is 16 residues long. After removal of 1 base from V and 6 bases from J, the junction contained 7 bases not matched to a gene. CDR3 sequence: CASSLVGQGGLQTQYF. The CDR3 region has the DNA TGTGCCAGCAGCTTAGTGGGACAGGGGGGCCTGCAGACCCAGTACTTC.

This chain joins TRBV2 and TRBJ2-3; 7 positions match TRBD2. Looked up from germline, CDR1 is SNHLY and CDR2 is FYNNEI. V lost 11 bases to trimming and J lost 0 bases; unmatched junction nucleotides: 14. The CDR3 is made up of 16 amino acids. The CDR3, as DNA: TGTGCCCTCACGACCGGGACTACTACTAGCACAGATACGCAGTATTTT. It yields the protein CALTTGTTTSTDTQYF.